This T cell receptor beta chain stems from a study of T cell repertoires in cytomegalovirus infection (dated by TCRdb to about 2019). Some background on the complete study: Recently identified HLA-C-restricted CMV epitopes, whose presentation resists viral immunomodulation, were targeted by peptide stimulations together with well-studied HLA-B-restricted epitopes. Donor HLA type was relevant to the analysis, because carriage of CMV infection together with the matching HLA type was indicated by public TCR beta signatures.

The CDR3 sequence holds 13 residues, the cysteine and phenylalanine included. Kept here is only the CDR3 DNA, which spans 39 bases and is read in frame from base 1. Trimming accounts for 3 bases at V and 4 bases at J, while the number of junction bases matched to no gene is 5. CDR1 and CDR2 (GTSNPN, SVGIG) derive from the germline V gene (reference sequence). The research as a whole found: The ex vivo response was dominated by HLA-C-restricted CMV-specific TCR beta clonotypes, which also provided the single most frequent clonotype in two of eight donors. Carriers of CMV infection plus the relevant HLA type were discriminated by the cumulative frequency of public TCR beta family members in the study cohort and in an independent roughly 340-donor cohort.

The label giving this sample's treatment or condition can be read as: in vitro stimulation with specific CMV peptide epitopes to enrich CMV-specific T cells. Sequencing relied on an Illumina HiSeq 1500. The raw public data were reprocessed by TCRdb itself: fastp quality trimming at Q25, MiXCR clonotype calling, in-frame beta chains only. Each entry merges the rows of one CDR3 protein and shows their most common DNA and genes. This sample comprises approximately 590,000 distinct CDR3 sequences, just under 40% of them detected only once. The ten largest make up about half of the sample. Of note for this clonotype: There is no known antigen for this receptor. No much larger clonotype is one base removed from it; base qualities were not supplied.

The origin of this receptor is a human donor in good health (CMV status not recorded). Some clones in this sample may be carry-over from other donors' samples. The chain joins TRBV30 to TRBJ1-1; 7 nucleotides in the junction match TRBD1. Material: cultured PBMCs, obtained from culture after CMV antigen stimulation. The CDR3 is CAWRPGTVTEAFF. In nucleotide form, the sequence is TGTGCCTGGAGGCCTGGGACAGTCACTGAAGCTTTCTTT.